This T cell receptor beta chain was sequenced for a study of Ad26.COV2.S vaccination and SARS-CoV-2 variants. Study-wide context: In the COV1001 trial, the donor was in the Ad26.COV2.S arm. Notes on the study in general: Vaccine recipients and placebo recipients showed similar non-spike TCR breadth. Breadth and depth estimates from TCRs may understate total T cell responses.

On this clone: Its antigen is as yet unknown.

Only in-frame clones appear in the TCRdb table, and some are missing; sequencing was by immunoSEQ multiplex PCR. The sample has around 370,000 clones; more than 75% are singletons. This CDR3 region has 15 residues. The V gene end was trimmed by 1 base and the J gene end by 5 bases; junction bases not matched to a gene: 4. Germline values: CDR1 SGHTA, CDR2 FQGNSA. The treatment is: some 19 received Ad26.COV2.S at low or high dose, single or two shots; about 5 received placebo; per-sample allocation not given. Repertoires come from day 63 after the first vaccine or placebo injection. The clonotype comes from a person between 18 and 65 years old who received the Ad26.COV2.S COVID-19 vaccine or a placebo. The sequencing used peripheral blood, collected in a trial of Ad26.COV2.S vaccine versus placebo. The gene calls are TRBV7-2 and TRBJ1-5; 8 bases are a match to TRBD1. The CDR3 protein is CASSLGQGRHQPQHF. CDR3 DNA sequence: TGTGCCAGCAGCTTAGGACAGGGGAGGCATCAGCCCCAGCATTTT.